The next 18 T cell receptor beta chains were all read from a single sample in a study of T cell repertoires in cytomegalovirus infection. No antigen has been assigned to these receptors. Using its own MiXCR run on the reads, TCRdb lists one record per CDR3 protein. Here the sample spans about a million distinct CDR3 sequences, 31% being singletons. The sample in question was cultured CD8+ T cells from PBMCs, obtained from culture after CMV antigen stimulation. Source of these receptors: a human donor in good health (CMV status not recorded). Some clones in this sample may be carry-over from other donors' samples.

This clonotype was picked up a small number of times. This chain's CDR3 is CASEGAPTLTEAFF. The CDR3 DNA follows: TGTGCCTCCGAGGGGGCGCCGACCCTCACTGAAGCTTTCTTT. This chain uses TRBV6-6 with TRBJ1-1, with TRBD1 identical over 7 bases. Germline values: CDR1 MNHNY, CDR2 SVGAGI (reference sequence). The J segment lost 4 bases and the V segment lost 11 bases, leaving 13 bases of the junction unmatched. The CDR3 totals 14 residues.

The V and J genes are TRBV2 and TRBJ2-7; no reliable D call. The CDR3 consists of 13 residues. Germline CDR1 SNHLY, CDR2 FYNNEI. V gave up 5 bases and J gave up 5 bases, with 13 bases separating them. CDR3: CASSPRTENEQYV. In DNA form, the CDR3 reads TGTGCCAGCAGTCCTCGGACGGAAAACGAGCAGTACGTC.

This chain links TRBV7-6 with TRBJ1-1; 7 bases are a match to TRBD1. The CDR3 spans 16 residues. Germline CDR1 and CDR2: SGHVS and FNYEAQ. Trimming cost V 5 bases and J 1 base; bases outside gene matches: 10. CDR3 protein: CASSLVGGGANTEAFF. DNA of the CDR3: TGTGCCAGCAGCCTCGTAGGGGGCGGTGCGAACACTGAAGCTTTCTTT.

This clonotype was picked up a small number of times. The chain employs TRBV12-3 or TRBV12-4 and TRBJ2-3; 10 bases are shared with TRBD2. J lost 4 bases, V lost 7 bases, and 17 bases had no gene match. The CDR3 spans 18 residues. CDR3 protein: CASTWDSIAGGRADTQYF. The DNA of the CDR3 is TGTGCCAGCACCTGGGATTCCATAGCGGGGGGCCGGGCAGATACGCAGTATTTT.

The rearrangement links TRBV13 to TRBJ1-1, with D tentatively TRBD1 (5 bases). CDR3 size: 12 residues. Per the germline V gene, CDR1 is PRHDT and CDR2 is FYEKMQ (reference sequence). Trimming took off 10 bases at V and 10 bases at J, with 19 bases between the two ends. CDR3 DNA: TGTGCCACTGGCCCGGGGCTATCAGGAGCTTTCTTT. Encoded protein: CATGPGLSGAFF.

This clonotype showed up just once. Germline is not matched at one junction end, which may reflect a read error. As DNA, the CDR3 is TGTGCCAGTAGTATAGACCGGACCGGCGACACTGAAACTTTCTTT. As protein: CASSIDRTGDTETFF. The chain carries TRBV19 and TRBJ1-1, with D unresolved. CDR3 length equals 15 residues. Germline V gene data show CDR1 as LNHDA and CDR2 as SQIVND (reference sequence).

In its sample, this clonotype was seen a few times. CDR3 sequence (DNA): TGTGCCAGCAGTCATGGGACAGATACGCAGTATTTT. Translating it yields CASSHGTDTQYF. The V and J genes are TRBV7-9 and TRBJ2-3, with D unclear. CDR3 length equals 12 residues. Germline CDR1 reads SEHNR; CDR2 reads FQNEAQ (reference sequence). Trimming shortened V by 6 bases and J by 3 bases, and 7 bases separated the two germline ends.

This clonotype appeared many times. CDR3 DNA: TGTGCCAGCAGCTTAGTGTACAGCCAAGAGACCCAGTACTTC. Translated, it gives CASSLVYSQETQYF. The chain employs TRBV7-9 and TRBJ2-5; no firm D call. Germline loops: CDR1 SEHNR, CDR2 FQNEAQ (reference sequence). Trimming removed 1 base at V and 1 base at J, with 7 bases between. The length of the CDR3 is 14 residues.

The V gene is TRBV11-2, the J gene TRBJ1-1; perhaps TRBD1 as D (6 bases). V was shortened by 11 bases and J by 0 bases, with 13 bases between the two germline ends. There are 13 residues in the CDR3. The germline gives CDR1 SGHAT, CDR2 FQNNGV. The CDR3 DNA is TGTGCCGAAGGACAGCTAATGAACACTGAAGCTTTCTTT. This gives the protein CAEGQLMNTEAFF.

The chain recombines TRBV4-1 with TRBJ1-1, with D perhaps TRBD1 (5 bases). The V and J ends lost 0 bases and 11 bases respectively, with 13 bases between them. The germline V gene encodes CDR1 MGHRA and CDR2 YSYEKL. The CDR3 runs 13 residues. The CDR3 here is CASSQERDRDAFF. Written as DNA, the CDR3 is TGCGCCAGCAGCCAAGAAAGGGACCGGGACGCTTTCTTT.

The chain recombines TRBV6-6 with TRBJ1-2, with a possible D match to TRBD1 (6 bases). The V end was cut by 2 bases, the J end by 4 bases, with 11 bases between. The germline V gene encodes CDR1 MNHNY and CDR2 SVGAGI (reference sequence). This CDR3 has 14 residues. This chain's CDR3 is CASSYGQFLYGYTF. CDR3 nucleotide sequence: TGTGCCAGCAGTTACGGACAGTTCCTCTATGGCTACACCTTC.

The V call is TRBV28, the J call TRBJ2-3; tentatively, D is TRBD1 (6 bases). Germline lookup yields CDR1 MDHEN and CDR2 SYDVKM. The CDR3 length is 16 residues. Trimming pared 2 bases from V and 3 bases from J, leaving 15 bases between. The CDR3 sequence is CASSLLDRGETDTQYF. In DNA, the CDR3 is TGTGCCAGCAGTTTACTGGACAGAGGGGAAACAGATACGCAGTATTTT.

CDR3 loop: CASSRTLEETQYF. DNA for the CDR3: TGCGCCAGCAGCCGGACGTTAGAAGAGACCCAGTACTTC. The rearrangement links TRBV4-3 to TRBJ2-5; D unresolved. This CDR3 is 13 amino acids long. The V gene's germline CDR1 is LGHNA and CDR2 YSLEER. V was cut by 4 bases and J by 3 bases, with 9 bases left in between.

This clonotype was detected only a few times. V usage is TRBV27 and J usage is TRBJ1-6, with 9 bases lining up with TRBD1. The CDR3 covers 15 residues. Germline values: CDR1 MNHEY, CDR2 SMNVEV (reference sequence). Germline trimming cut 5 bases from V and 6 bases from J; bases unmatched to any gene: 5. Here the CDR3 reads CASSPRTGVNSPLHF. CDR3 in DNA: TGTGCCAGCAGTCCTAGGACAGGGGTTAATTCACCCCTCCACTTT.

The chain has TRBV7-6 and TRBJ2-3, with 7 bases fitting TRBD2. V was clipped by 8 bases and J by 2 bases; unmatched bases: 13. The CDR3 totals 16 residues. From germline, CDR1 is SGHVS and CDR2 FNYEAQ. CDR3 region: CASREDATRVTDTQYF. DNA for the CDR3: TGTGCCAGCCGGGAGGACGCCACTCGGGTCACAGATACGCAGTATTTT.

The chain carries TRBV6-5 and TRBJ2-3; maybe TRBD1 (5 bases). The germline gives CDR1 MNHEY, CDR2 SVGAGI. V lost 2 bases and J lost 0, with 6 bases in between. The CDR3 contains 14 residues. Here the CDR3 DNA reads TGTGCCAGCAGTTACGACAGTAGCACAGATACGCAGTATTTT. It encodes CASSYDSSTDTQYF.

The rearrangement links TRBV24-1 to TRBJ2-3, with TRBD1 identical over 7 bases. The CDR3 length is 14 residues. CDR1 KGHDR and CDR2 SFDVKD come from the germline V gene. V dropped 5 bases and J dropped 5; count of bases not matched to a gene: 6. The CDR3 DNA follows: TGTGCCACCAGTGGGTCACAGGGGAGAGATACGCAGTATTTT. Translation: CATSGSQGRDTQYF.

The V call is TRBV20-1, the J call TRBJ1-1, with D unresolved. Looked up from germline, CDR1 is DFQATT and CDR2 is SNEGSKA (reference sequence). The CDR3 spans 14 residues. Trimming cost V 6 bases and J 3 bases, with 17 bases left between them. The CDR3 sequence: CSAPRREEYTEAFF. In DNA form, the CDR3 reads TGCAGTGCCCCGCGGAGGGAAGAATACACTGAAGCTTTCTTT.